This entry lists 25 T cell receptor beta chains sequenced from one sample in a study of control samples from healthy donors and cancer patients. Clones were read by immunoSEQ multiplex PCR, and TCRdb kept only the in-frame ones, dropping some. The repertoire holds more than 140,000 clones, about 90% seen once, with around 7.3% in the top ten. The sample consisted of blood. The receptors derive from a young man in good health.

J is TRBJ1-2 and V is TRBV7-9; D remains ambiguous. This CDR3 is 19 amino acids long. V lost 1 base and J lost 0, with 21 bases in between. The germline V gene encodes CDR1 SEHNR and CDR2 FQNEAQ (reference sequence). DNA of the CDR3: TGTGCCAGCAGCTTAGTTAAGCTAACGAGGCCACGGACTAACTATGGCTACACCTTC. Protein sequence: CASSLVKLTRPRTNYGYTF.

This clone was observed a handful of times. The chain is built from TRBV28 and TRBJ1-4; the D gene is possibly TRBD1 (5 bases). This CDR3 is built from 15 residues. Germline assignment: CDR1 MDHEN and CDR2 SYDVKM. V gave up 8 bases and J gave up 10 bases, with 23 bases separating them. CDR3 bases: TGTGCCAGCGGGAGTGAGGGGACCGCGCGGGGAAAACTGTTTTTT. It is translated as CASGSEGTARGKLFF.

CDR3 bases: TGTGCCAGCAGTGACGCGGGACAGGGTACAGATACGCAGTATTTT. As protein: CASSDAGQGTDTQYF. This chain joins TRBV6-4 and TRBJ2-3, with 9 bases matching TRBD1. The CDR3 runs 15 residues. Germline values: CDR1 MRHNA, CDR2 SNTAGT. Trimming cost V 2 bases and J 3 bases; bases outside gene matches: 3.

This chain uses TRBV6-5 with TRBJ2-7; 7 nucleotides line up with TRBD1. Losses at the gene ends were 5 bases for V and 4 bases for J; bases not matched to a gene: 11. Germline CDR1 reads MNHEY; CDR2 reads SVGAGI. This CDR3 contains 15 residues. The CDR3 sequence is CASSTDRDWSYEQYF. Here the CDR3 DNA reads TGTGCCAGCAGTACCGACAGGGATTGGTCTTACGAGCAGTACTTC.

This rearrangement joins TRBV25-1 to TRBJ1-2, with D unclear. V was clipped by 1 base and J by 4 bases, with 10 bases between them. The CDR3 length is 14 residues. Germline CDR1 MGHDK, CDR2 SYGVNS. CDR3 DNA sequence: TGTGCCAGCAGTGAATTTCAGGAGGGCTATGGCTACACCTTC. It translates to CASSEFQEGYGYTF.

CDR3 sequence: CASSSRGTSVIYEQYF. For the CDR3, the DNA is TGTGCCAGCAGCTCCCGCGGGACTAGCGTGATTTACGAGCAGTACTTC. The rearrangement links TRBV21-1 to TRBJ2-7; the listed D gene, TRBD2, was not tested against the DNA. TRBV21-1 is a pseudogene segment. This CDR3 has 16 amino acids.

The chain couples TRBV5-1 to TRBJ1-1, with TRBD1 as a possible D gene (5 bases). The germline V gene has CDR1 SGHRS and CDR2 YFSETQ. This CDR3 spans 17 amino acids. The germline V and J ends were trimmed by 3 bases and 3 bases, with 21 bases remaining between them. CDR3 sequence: CASSSTGAGRGYTEAFF. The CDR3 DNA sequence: TGCGCCAGCAGCTCCACCGGGGCCGGGCGGGGGTACACTGAAGCTTTCTTT.

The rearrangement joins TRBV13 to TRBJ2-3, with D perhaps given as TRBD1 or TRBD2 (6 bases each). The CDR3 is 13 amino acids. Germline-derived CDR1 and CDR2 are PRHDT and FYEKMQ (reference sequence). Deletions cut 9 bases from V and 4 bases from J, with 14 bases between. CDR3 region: CASGGGEADTQYF. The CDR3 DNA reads TGTGCCAGTGGAGGGGGTGAGGCAGATACGCAGTATTTT.

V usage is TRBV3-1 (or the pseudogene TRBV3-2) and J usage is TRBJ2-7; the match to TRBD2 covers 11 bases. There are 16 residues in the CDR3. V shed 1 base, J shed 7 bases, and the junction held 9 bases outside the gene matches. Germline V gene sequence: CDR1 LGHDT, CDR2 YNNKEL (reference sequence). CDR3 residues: CASSQAYSSGGLEQYF. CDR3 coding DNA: TGTGCCAGCAGCCAAGCCTATTCTAGCGGGGGGTTGGAGCAGTACTTC.

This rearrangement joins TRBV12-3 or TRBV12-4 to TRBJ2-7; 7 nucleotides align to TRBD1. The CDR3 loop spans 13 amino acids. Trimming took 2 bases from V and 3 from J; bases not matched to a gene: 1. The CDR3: CASSLRDSYEQYF. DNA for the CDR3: TGTGCCAGCAGTTTAAGGGACAGCTACGAGCAGTACTTC.

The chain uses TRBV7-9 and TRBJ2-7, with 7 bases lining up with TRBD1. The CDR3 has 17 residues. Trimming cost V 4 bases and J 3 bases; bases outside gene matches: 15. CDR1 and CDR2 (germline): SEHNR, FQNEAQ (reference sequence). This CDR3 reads CASSYKPEGDSNYEQYF. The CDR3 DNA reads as TGTGCCAGCAGCTATAAACCTGAAGGGGACAGTAACTACGAGCAGTACTTC.

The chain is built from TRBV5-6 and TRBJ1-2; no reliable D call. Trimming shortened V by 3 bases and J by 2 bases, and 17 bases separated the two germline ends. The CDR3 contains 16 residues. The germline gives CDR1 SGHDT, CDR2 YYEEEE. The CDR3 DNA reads TGTGCCAGCAGCTCGACGGGGATTATTCAAAACTATGGCTACACCTTC. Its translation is CASSSTGIIQNYGYTF.

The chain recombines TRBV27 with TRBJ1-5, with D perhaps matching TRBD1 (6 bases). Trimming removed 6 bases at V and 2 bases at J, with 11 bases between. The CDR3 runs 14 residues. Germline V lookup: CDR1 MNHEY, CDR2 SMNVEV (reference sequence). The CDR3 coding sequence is TGTGCCAGCAGCGGACAGTACGGCAATCAGCCCCAGCATTTT. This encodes CASSGQYGNQPQHF.

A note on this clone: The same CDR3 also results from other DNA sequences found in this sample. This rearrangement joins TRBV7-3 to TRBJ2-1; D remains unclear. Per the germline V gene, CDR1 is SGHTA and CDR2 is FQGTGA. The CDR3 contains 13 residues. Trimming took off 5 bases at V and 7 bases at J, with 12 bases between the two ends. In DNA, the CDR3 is TGTGCCAGCAGCCCGACGGGTAGAAATGAGCAGTTCTTC. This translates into CASSPTGRNEQFF.

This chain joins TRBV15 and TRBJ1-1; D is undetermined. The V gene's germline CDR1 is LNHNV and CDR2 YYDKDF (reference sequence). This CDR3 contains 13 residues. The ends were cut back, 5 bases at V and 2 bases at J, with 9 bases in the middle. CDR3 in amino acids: CATSFRINTEAFF. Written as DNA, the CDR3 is TGTGCCACCAGCTTTCGGATCAACACTGAAGCTTTCTTT.

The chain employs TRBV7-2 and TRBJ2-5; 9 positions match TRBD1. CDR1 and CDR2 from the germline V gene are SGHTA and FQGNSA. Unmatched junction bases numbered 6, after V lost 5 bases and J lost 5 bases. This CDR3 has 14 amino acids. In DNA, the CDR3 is TGTGCCAGCAGCCAACAGGGGGCGCGGGAGACCCAGTACTTC. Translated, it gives CASSQQGARETQYF.

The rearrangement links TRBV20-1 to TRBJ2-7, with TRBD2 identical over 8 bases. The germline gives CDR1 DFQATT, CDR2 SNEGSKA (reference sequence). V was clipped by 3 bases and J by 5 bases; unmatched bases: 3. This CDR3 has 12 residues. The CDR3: CSASLRGDEQYF. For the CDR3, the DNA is TGCAGTGCTAGTCTGCGGGGGGACGAGCAGTACTTC.

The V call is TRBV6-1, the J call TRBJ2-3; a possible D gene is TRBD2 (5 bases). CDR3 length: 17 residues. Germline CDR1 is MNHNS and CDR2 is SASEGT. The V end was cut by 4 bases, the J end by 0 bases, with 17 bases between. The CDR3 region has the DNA TGTGCCAGCAGTGCCCTCGGTTTAGCGATAAGCACAGATACGCAGTATTTT. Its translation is CASSALGLAISTDTQYF.

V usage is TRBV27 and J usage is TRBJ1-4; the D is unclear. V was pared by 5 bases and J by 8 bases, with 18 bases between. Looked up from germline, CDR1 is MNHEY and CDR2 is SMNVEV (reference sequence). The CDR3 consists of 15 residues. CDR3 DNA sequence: TGTGCCAGCAGTCCCCGTATGCAACAACGGGAAAAACTGTTTTTT. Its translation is CASSPRMQQREKLFF. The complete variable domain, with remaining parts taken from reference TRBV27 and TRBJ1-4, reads EAQVTQNPRYLITVTGKKLTVTCSQNMNHEYMSWYRQDPGLGLRQIYYSMNVEVTDKGDVPEGYKVSRKEKRNFPLILESPSPNQTSLYFCASSPRMQQREKLFFGSGTQLSVL.

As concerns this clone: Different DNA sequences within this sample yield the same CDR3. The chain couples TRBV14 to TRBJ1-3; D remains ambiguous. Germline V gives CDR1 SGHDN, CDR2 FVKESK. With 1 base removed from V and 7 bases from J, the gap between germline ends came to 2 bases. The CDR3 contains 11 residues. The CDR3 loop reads CASSQGNTIYF. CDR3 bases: TGTGCCAGCAGCCAAGGCAACACCATATATTTT.

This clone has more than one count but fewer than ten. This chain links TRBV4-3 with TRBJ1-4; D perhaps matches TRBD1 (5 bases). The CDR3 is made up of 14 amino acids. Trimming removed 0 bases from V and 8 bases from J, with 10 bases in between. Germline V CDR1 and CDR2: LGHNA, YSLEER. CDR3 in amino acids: CASSQDPREEKLFF. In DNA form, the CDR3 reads TGCGCCAGCAGCCAAGATCCCAGGGAGGAAAAACTGTTTTTT.

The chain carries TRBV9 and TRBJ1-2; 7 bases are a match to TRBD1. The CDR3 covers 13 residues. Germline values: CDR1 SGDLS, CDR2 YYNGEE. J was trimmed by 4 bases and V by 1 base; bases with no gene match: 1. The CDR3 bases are TGTGCCAGCAGCGTAAGACAGGGCTATGGCTACACCTTC. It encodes CASSVRQGYGYTF.

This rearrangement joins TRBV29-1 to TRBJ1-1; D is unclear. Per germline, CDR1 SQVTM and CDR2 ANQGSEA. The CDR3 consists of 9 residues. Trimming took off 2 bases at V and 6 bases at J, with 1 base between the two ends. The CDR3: CSVEPEAFF. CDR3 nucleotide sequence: TGCAGCGTTGAACCTGAAGCTTTCTTT.

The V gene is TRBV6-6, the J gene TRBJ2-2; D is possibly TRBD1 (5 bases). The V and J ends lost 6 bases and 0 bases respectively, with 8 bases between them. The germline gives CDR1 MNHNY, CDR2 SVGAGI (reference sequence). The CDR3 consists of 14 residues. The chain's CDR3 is CASRQVSNTGELFF. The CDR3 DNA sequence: TGTGCCAGCAGACAGGTGTCGAACACCGGGGAGCTGTTTTTT.

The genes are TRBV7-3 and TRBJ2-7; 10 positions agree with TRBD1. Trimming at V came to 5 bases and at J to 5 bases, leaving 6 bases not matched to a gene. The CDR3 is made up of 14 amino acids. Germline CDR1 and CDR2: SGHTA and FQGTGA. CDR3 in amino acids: CASSLTGGFDEQYF. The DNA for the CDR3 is TGTGCCAGCAGCCTGACAGGGGGCTTTGACGAGCAGTACTTC.